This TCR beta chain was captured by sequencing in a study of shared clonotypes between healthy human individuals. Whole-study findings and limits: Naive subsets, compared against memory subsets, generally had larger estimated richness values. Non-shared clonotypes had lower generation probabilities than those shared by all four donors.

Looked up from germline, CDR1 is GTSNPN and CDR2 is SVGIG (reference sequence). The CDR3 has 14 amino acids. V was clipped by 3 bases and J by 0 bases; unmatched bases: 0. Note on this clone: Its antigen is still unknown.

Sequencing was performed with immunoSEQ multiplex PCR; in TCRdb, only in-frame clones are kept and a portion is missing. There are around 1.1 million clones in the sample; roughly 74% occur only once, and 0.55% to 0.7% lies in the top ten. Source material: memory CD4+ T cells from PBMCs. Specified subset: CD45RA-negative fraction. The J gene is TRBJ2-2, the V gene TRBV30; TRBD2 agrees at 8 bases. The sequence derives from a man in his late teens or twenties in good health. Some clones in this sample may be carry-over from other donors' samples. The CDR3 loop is CAWRLAANTGELFF. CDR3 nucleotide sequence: TGTGCCTGGAGACTAGCGGCGAACACCGGGGAGCTGTTTTTT.